This entry features one TCR beta chain sequence. This CDR3 spans 17 amino acids. Germline V gene lookup returns CDR1 SGHTA and CDR2 FQGNSA. V was pared by 4 bases and J by 0 bases, with 8 bases of the junction left unmatched. The sample is drawn from a study of blood T cell repertoires in COVID-19. Study details: Sources were T cells, B-cell-depleted T cells, or PBMCs; the material itself was cDNA or gDNA.

The table came from immunoSEQ multiplex PCR; TCRdb's copy has only in-frame clones and leaves some out. Altogether 250,000 or so clones are present, around 89% being singletons, with the ten largest covering about 2%. The sample consisted of peripheral blood. This chain connects TRBV7-2 to TRBJ1-5; the match to TRBD1 covers 8 bases. The TCR originated in a woman in her fifties or sixties with COVID-19, enrolled during active disease. CDR3 nucleotide sequence: TGTGCCAGCAGCTCCCGACAGGGGACACATAGCAATCAGCCCCAGCATTTT. The encoded protein is CASSSRQGTHSNQPQHF.